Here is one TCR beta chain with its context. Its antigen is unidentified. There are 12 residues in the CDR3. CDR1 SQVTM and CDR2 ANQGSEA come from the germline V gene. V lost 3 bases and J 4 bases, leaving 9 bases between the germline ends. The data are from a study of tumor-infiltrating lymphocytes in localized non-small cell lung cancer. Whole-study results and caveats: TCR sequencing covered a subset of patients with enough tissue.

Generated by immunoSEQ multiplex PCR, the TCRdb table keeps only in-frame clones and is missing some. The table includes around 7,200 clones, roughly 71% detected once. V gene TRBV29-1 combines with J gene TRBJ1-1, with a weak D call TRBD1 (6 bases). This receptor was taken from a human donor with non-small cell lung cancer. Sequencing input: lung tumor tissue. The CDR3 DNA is TGCAGCGTTGATACAGGGTTCACTGAAGCTTTCTTT. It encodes CSVDTGFTEAFF.